This paragraph covers one T cell receptor beta chain sequence. TCRdb used MiXCR to reprocess the RT-PCR reads, holding one entry per CDR3 protein. This table holds almost 90,000 distinct CDR3 sequences, approximately 5.2% found once. These data are taken from a study of patients and donors after allogeneic stem cell transplantation. The sequenced material came from blood, either unsorted or a sorted T cell fraction (not recorded which). This clonotype was sampled from a human donor who was either an allogeneic HSCT recipient or a stem cell or donor lymphocyte infusion donor (not recorded which). It is not recorded whose cells these are; they may come from a transplant donor.

The CDR3 sequence: CASSPHGGSGLSNQPQHF. CDR3 nucleotides: TGTGCCAGCAGTCCTCACGGGGGGAGCGGTCTGAGCAATCAGCCCCAGCATTTT. The V gene is TRBV6-4, the J gene TRBJ1-5; D may be TRBD1 (5 bases). Trimming took 5 bases from V and 1 from J, leaving 21 bases between them. CDR3 length: 18 amino acids. Germline V gene sequence: CDR1 MRHNA, CDR2 SNTAGT.